This TCR beta chain was observed in a study of monozygotic twins with inflammatory bowel disease. Whole-study results and caveats: Among the T cells, different subtypes could not be distinguished. Healthy co-twins had higher TCRbeta inverse Simpson diversity than their IBD twins.

With regard to this clonotype: Its cognate antigen is unknown.

Addition of UMIs with a 6-nucleotide sample barcode was achieved by template switching. TCRdb derives one entry per CDR3 protein from the 5' RACE reads, leaving out DNA. There are approximately 150,000 distinct CDR3 sequences in the sample, with roughly 2.4% held by the top ten. Material: blood. This clonotype was sampled from a human donor with ulcerative colitis or Crohn's disease, or a healthy co-twin of an affected twin (not recorded which).

The CDR3 sequence: CSAKAGGFGSPLHF. The rearrangement uses TRBV20-1 and TRBJ1-6. Germline V gene data show CDR1 as DFQATT and CDR2 as SNEGSKA (reference sequence). CDR3 length equals 14 residues.